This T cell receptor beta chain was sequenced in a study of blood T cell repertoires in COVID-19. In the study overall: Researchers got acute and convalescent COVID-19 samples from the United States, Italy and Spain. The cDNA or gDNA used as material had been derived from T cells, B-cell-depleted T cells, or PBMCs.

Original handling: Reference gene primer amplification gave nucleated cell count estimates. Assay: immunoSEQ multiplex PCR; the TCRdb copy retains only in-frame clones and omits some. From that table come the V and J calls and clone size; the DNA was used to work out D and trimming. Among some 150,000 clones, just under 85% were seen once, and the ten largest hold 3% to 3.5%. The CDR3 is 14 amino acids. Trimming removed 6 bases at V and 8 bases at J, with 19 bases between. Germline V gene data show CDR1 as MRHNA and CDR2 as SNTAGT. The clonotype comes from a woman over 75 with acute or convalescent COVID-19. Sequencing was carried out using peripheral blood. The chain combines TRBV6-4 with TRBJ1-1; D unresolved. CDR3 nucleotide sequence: TGTGCCAGCAGCGCCAATGGACTCAAAGGGGAAGCTTTCTTT. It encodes CASSANGLKGEAFF.